This T cell receptor beta chain was profiled in a study of T cells in Graves' hyperthyroidism and ophthalmopathy. Study information: Blood was drawn when the patient was first diagnosed and still untreated. Whole-study findings and limits: Ophthalmopathy was separated from stable hyperthyroidism by a 13 V-J model. Most thyroid-expanded clonotypes above 0.001 were also found in blood.

From RNA transcripts, TCR beta CDR3 regions were amplified. With the HTBI primer set, the TCR CDR3 went through a first round of RT-PCR. TCRdb independently ran MiXCR on the multiplex PCR reads; one entry per CDR3 protein. The sample yields about 610,000 distinct CDR3 sequences, roughly 14% seen once. Comment on this clonotype: Its antigen is unidentified.

The germline V gene has CDR1 MGHRA and CDR2 YSYEKL. The length of the CDR3 is 13 residues. V lost 0 bases and J 14 bases, leaving 13 bases between the germline ends. The gene calls are TRBV4-1 and TRBJ2-2, with TRBD1 as a possible D gene (5 bases). The clonotype comes from a woman aged 40 to 55 with Graves' ophthalmopathy. The sample comprised blood. The DNA for the CDR3 is TGCGCCAGCAGCCAAGATACCCTAGGGGTCCTGTTTTTT. This encodes CASSQDTLGVLFF.